The following is a T cell receptor (beta chain) sequence with its context. Its specificity is not known. Using its own MiXCR run on the RT-PCR reads, TCRdb lists one record per CDR3 protein. The table lists roughly 700,000 distinct CDR3 sequences, 11% to 15% of them singletons. These data are taken from a study of response to subunit inactivated influenza vaccine. Study-wide findings and caveats: That few new T cells are recruited by each seasonal influenza vaccination was the authors' suggestion.

V was shortened by 1 base and J by 2 bases, with 6 bases between the two germline ends. Germline CDR1 is MGHDK and CDR2 is SYGVNS. CDR3 length: 14 residues. The genes are TRBV25-1 and TRBJ2-1, with D tentatively TRBD1 or TRBD2 (5 bases each). This clonotype originated in a man aged 50 or older who received an inactivated influenza vaccine. The sample was PBMCs from blood, taken 14 to 15 days before vaccination. This CDR3 reads CASSELGAYNEQFF. The CDR3 region has the DNA TGTGCCAGCAGTGAATTGGGGGCCTACAATGAGCAGTTCTTC.